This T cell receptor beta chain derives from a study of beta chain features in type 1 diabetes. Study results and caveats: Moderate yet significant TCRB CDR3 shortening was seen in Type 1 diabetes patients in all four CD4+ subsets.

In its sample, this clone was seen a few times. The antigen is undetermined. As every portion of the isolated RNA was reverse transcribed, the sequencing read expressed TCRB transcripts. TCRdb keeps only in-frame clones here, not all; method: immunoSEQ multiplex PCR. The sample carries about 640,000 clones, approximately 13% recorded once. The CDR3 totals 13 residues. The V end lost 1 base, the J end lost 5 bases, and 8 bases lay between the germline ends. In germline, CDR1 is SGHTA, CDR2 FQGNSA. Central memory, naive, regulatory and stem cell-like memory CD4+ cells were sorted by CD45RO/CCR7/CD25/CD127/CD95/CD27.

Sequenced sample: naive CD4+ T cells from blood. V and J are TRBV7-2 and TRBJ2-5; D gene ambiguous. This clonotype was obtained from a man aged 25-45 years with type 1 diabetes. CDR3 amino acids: CASSLGPRETQYF. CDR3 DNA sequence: TGTGCCAGCAGCTTAGGACCCCGCGAGACCCAGTACTTC.